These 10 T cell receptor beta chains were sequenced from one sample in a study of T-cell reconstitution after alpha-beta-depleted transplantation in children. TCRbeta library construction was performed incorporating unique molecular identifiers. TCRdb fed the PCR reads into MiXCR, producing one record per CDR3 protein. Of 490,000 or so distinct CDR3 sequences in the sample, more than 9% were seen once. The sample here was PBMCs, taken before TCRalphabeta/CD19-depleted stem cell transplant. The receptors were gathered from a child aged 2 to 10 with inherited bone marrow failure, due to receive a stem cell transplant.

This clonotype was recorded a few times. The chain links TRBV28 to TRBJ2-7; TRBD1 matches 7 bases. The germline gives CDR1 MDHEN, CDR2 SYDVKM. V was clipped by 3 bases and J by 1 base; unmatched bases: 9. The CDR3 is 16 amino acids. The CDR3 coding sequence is TGTGCCAGCAGTTTTTCCACCCGGGACAGTTCCTACGAGCAGTACTTC. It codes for CASSFSTRDSSYEQYF.

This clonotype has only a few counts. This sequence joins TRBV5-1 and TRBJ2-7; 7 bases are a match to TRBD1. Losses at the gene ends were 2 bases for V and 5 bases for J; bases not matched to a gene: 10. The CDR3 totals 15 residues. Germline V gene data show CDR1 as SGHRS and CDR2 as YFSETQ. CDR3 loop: CASSFVRGTVDEQYF. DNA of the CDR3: TGCGCCAGCAGCTTTGTCAGGGGGACGGTAGACGAGCAGTACTTC.

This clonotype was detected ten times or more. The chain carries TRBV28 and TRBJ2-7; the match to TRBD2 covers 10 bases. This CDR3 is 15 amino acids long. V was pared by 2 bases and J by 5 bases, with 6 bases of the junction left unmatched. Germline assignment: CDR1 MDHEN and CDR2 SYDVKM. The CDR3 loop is CASSLGLAGVDEQYF. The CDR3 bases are TGTGCCAGCAGTTTAGGGCTAGCGGGAGTCGACGAGCAGTACTTC.

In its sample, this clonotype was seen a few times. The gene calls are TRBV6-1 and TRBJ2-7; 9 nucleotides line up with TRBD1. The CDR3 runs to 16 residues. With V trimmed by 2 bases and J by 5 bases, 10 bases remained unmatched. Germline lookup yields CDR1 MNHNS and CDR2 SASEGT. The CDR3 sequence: CASSEYSGQGSDEQYF. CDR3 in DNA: TGTGCCAGCAGTGAATACTCCGGACAGGGGTCCGACGAGCAGTACTTC.

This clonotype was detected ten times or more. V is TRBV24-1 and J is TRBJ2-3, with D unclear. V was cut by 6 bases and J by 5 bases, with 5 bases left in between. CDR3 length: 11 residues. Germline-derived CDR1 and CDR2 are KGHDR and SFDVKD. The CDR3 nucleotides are TGTGCCACCAGTACCGGAGATACGCAGTATTTT. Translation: CATSTGDTQYF.

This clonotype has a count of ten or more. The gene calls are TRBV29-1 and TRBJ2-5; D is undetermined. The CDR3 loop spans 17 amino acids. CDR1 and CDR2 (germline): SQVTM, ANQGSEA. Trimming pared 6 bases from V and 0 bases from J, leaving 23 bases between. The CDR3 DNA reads TGCAGCGTCCTTCCAAACAGTCCTGTTTTGTACCAAGAGACCCAGTACTTC. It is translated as CSVLPNSPVLYQETQYF.

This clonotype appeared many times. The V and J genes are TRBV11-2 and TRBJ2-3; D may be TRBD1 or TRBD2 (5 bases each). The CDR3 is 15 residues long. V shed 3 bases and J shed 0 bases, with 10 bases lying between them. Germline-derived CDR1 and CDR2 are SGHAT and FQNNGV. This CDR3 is CASSFGTPSTDTQYF. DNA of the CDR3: TGTGCCAGCAGCTTCGGGACCCCTAGCACAGATACGCAGTATTTT. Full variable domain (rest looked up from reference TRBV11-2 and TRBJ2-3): EAGVAQSPRYKIIEKRQSVAFWCNPISGHATLYWYQQILGQGPKLLIQFQNNGVVDDSQLPKDRFSAERLKGVDSTLKIQPAKLEDSAVYLCASSFGTPSTDTQYFGPGTRLTVL.

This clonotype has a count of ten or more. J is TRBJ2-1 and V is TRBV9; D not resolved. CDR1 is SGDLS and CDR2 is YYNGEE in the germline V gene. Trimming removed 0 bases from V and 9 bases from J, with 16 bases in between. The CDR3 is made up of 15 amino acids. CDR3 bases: TGTGCCAGCAGCGTAGGACGAGCCGCCCCATTTGAGCAGTTCTTC. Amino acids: CASSVGRAAPFEQFF.

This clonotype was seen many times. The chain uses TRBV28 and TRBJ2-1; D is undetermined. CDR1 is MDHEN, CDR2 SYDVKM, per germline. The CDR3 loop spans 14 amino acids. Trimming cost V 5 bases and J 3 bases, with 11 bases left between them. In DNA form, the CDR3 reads TGTGCCAGCAGTCTGTCCAAGGGCTACAATGAGCAGTTCTTC. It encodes CASSLSKGYNEQFF.

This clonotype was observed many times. As DNA, the CDR3 is TGCAGTGCCATACGCCGACAGGGGGCAGCCAAAAACATTCAGTACTTC. This sequence encodes CSAIRRQGAAKNIQYF. The V gene is TRBV20-1, the J gene TRBJ2-4, with 10 nucleotides matching TRBD1. The V gene's germline CDR1 is DFQATT and CDR2 SNEGSKA (reference sequence). J was trimmed by 0 bases and V by 6 bases; bases with no gene match: 8. The CDR3 consists of 16 residues.